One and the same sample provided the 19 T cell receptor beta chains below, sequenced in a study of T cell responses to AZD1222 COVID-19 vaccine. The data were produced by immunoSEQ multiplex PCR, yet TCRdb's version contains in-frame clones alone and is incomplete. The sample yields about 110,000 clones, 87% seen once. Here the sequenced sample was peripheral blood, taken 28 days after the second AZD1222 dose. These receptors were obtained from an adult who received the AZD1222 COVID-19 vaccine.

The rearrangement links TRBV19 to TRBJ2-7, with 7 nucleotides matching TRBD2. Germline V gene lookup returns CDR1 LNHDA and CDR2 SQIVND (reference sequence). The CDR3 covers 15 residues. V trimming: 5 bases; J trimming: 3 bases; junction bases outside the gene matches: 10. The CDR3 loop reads CASSPRGGLYYEQYF. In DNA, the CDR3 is TGTGCCAGTAGTCCGAGGGGAGGGTTGTACTACGAGCAGTACTTC. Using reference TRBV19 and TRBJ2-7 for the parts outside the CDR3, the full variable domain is DGGITQSPKYLFRKEGQNVTLSCEQNLNHDAMYWYRQDPGQGLRLIYYSQIVNDFQKGDIAEGYSVSREKKESFPLTVTSAQKNPTAFYLCASSPRGGLYYEQYFGPGTRLTVT.

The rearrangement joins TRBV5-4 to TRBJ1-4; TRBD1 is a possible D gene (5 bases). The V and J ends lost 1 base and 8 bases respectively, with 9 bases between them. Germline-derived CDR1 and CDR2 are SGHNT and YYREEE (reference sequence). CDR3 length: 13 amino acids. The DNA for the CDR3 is TGTGCCAGCAGCTTGAGGTCAGGGGAAAAACTGTTTTTT. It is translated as CASSLRSGEKLFF.

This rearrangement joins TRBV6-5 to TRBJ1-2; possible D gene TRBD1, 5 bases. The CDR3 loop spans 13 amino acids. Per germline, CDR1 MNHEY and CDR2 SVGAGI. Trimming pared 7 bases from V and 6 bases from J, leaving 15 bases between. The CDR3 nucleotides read TGTGCCAGCACTACAGGATTGGTGAATGGCTACACCTTC. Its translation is CASTTGLVNGYTF.

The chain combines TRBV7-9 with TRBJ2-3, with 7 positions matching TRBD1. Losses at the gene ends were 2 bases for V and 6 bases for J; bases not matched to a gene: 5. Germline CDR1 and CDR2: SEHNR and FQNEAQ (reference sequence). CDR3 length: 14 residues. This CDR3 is CASSLRDRDDTQYF. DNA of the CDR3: TGTGCCAGCAGCTTAAGAGACAGGGATGATACGCAGTATTTT. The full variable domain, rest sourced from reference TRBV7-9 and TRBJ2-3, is DTGVSQNPRHKITKRGQNVTFRCDPISEHNRLYWYRQTLGQGPEFLTYFQNEAQLEKSRLLSDRFSAERPKGSFSTLEIQRTEQGDSAMYLCASSLRDRDDTQYFGPGTRLTVL.

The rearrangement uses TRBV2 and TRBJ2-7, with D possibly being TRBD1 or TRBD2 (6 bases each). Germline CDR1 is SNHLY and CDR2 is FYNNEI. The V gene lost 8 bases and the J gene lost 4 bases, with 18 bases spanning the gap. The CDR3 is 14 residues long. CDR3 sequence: CASRSTGTGYEQYF. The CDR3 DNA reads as TGTGCCAGCCGGTCAACAGGGACTGGGTACGAGCAGTACTTC. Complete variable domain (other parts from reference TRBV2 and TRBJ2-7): EPEVTQTPSHQVTQMGQEVILRCVPISNHLYFYWYRQILGQKVEFLVSFYNNEISEKSEIFDDQFSVERPDGSNFTLKIRSTKLEDSAMYFCASRSTGTGYEQYFGPGTRLTVT.

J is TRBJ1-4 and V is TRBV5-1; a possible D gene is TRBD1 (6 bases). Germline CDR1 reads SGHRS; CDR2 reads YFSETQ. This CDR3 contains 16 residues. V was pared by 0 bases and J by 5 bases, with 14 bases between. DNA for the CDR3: TGCGCCAGCAGCTTGGCCGAAGGGGGAGGGAATGAAAAACTGTTTTTT. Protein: CASSLAEGGGNEKLFF.

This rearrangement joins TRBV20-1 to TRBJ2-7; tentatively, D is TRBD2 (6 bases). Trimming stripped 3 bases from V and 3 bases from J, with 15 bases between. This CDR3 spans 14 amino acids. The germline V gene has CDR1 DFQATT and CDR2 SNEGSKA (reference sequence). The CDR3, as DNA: TGCAGTGCTAGTATGCGCCGGGAGATCTACGAGCAGTACTTC. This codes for CSASMRREIYEQYF.

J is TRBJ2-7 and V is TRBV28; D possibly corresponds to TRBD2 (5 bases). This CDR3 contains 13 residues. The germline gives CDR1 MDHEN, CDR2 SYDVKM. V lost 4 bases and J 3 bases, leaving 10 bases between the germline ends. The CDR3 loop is CASSYIGSYEQYF. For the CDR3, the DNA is TGTGCCAGCAGTTACATAGGGAGCTACGAGCAGTACTTC.

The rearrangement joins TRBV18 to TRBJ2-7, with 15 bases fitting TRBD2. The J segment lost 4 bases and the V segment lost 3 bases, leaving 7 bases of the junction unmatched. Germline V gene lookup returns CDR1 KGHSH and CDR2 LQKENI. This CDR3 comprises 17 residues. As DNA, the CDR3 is TGTGCCAGCTCACCCCCCGGACTAGCGGGAGGGGGGTACGAGCAGTACTTC. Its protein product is CASSPPGLAGGGYEQYF.

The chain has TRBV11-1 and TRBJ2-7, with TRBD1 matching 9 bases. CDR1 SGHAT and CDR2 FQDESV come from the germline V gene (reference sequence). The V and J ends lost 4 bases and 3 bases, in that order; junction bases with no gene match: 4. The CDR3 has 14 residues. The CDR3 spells CASSSDRGGYEQYF. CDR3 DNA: TGTGCCAGCAGCTCTGACAGGGGGGGCTACGAGCAGTACTTC.

The CDR3 bases are TGTGCCAGCAGAGGGTATAGCAATCAGCCCCAGCATTTT. The encoded protein is CASRGYSNQPQHF. The rearrangement uses TRBV27 and TRBJ1-5; D not certain. The CDR3 is 13 residues long. Germline CDR1 reads MNHEY; CDR2 reads SMNVEV (reference sequence). The ends were cut back, 6 bases at V and 0 bases at J, with 6 bases in the middle.

The CDR3, as DNA: TGCGCCAGCATAGGGTCCCCTTTTGGGGGCTACACCTTC. Residues: CASIGSPFGGYTF. The rearrangement uses TRBV4-1 and TRBJ1-2; D is undetermined. From germline, CDR1 is MGHRA and CDR2 YSYEKL. There are 13 residues in the CDR3. V was trimmed by 7 bases and J by 8 bases, leaving 17 bases between them.

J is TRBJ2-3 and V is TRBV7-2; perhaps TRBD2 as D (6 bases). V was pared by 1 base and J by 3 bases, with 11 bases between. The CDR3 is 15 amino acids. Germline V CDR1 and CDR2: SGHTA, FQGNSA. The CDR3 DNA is TGTGCCAGCAGCTTAGGCGGGGAAATTACAGATACGCAGTATTTT. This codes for CASSLGGEITDTQYF.

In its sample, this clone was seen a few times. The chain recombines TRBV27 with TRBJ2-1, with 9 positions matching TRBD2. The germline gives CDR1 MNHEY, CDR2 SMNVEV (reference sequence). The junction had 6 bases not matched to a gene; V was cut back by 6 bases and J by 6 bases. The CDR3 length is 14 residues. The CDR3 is CASRERGAFNEQFF. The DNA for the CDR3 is TGTGCCAGCAGGGAGCGGGGGGCCTTCAATGAGCAGTTCTTC.

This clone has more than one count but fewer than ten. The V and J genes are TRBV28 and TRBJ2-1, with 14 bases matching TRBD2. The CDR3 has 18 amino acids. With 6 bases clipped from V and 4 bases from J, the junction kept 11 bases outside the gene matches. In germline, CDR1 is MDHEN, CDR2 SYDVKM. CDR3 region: CASRRRLAGGLRYNEQFF. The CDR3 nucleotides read TGTGCCAGCAGACGCCGACTAGCGGGAGGGCTTAGGTACAATGAGCAGTTCTTC.

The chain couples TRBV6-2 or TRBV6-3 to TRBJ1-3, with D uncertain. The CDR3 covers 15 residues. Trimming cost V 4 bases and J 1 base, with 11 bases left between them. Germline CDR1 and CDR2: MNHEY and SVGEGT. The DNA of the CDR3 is TGTGCCAGCAGTTTCGACAAGGAGTCTGGAAACACCATATATTTT. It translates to CASSFDKESGNTIYF.

The CDR3 loop is CASSLEGAISGANVLTF. CDR3 DNA sequence: TGCGCCAGCAGCTTGGAAGGGGCCATATCTGGGGCCAACGTCCTGACTTTC. The rearrangement links TRBV5-1 to TRBJ2-6; D is perhaps TRBD1 (5 bases). Germline V gene sequence: CDR1 SGHRS, CDR2 YFSETQ. The CDR3 totals 17 residues. V shed 0 bases and J shed 1 base, with 11 bases lying between them.

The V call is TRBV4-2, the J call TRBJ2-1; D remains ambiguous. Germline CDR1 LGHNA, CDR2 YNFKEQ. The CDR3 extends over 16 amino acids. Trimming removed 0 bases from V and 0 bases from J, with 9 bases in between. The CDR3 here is CASSQDAESSYNEQFF. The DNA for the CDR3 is TGTGCCAGCAGCCAAGATGCGGAGTCCTCCTACAATGAGCAGTTCTTC.

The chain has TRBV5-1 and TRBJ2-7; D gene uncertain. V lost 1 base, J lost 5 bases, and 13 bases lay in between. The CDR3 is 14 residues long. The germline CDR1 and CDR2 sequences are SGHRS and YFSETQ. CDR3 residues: CASSLYRELDEQYF. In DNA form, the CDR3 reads TGCGCCAGCAGCTTGTATAGGGAATTGGACGAGCAGTACTTC.